Reported below is one T cell receptor beta chain. These data are taken from a study of blood T cell repertoires in COVID-19. At the level of the study: Acute and convalescent COVID-19 samples came from the United States, Italy and Spain. T cells, B-cell-depleted T cells, or PBMCs provided the cDNA or gDNA that served as material.

This CDR3 has 15 amino acids. J lost 4 bases, V lost 5 bases, and 3 bases had no gene match. Germline lookup yields CDR1 SGHNT and CDR2 YYREEE (reference sequence). Original processing notes: For nucleated cells, counts were estimated from reference gene primer amplification. Sequencing was performed with immunoSEQ multiplex PCR; in TCRdb, only in-frame clones are kept and a portion is missing. D and trimming come from the DNA, and the V and J calls and clone size come from that table. The table has fewer than 100,000 clones, about nine tenths seen once; the top ten hold roughly 45%. Sequenced material: peripheral blood. The sequence derives from a human donor in a cohort sampled during active COVID-19. The rearrangement joins TRBV5-4 to TRBJ2-2, with TRBD2 matching over 12 bases. This CDR3 reads CASRKGLAGTGELFF. The DNA for the CDR3 is TGTGCCAGCAGAAAGGGACTAGCGGGCACCGGGGAGCTGTTTTTT.